These 27 T cell receptor beta chains share one sample of origin, sequenced in a study of T cell changes during pregnancy in multiple sclerosis. Some clones are missing from TCRdb's copy, which holds only in-frame ones; the method was immunoSEQ multiplex PCR. The table lists some 15,000 clones, 88% of them singletons. The specimen comprised CD8+ T cells from peripheral blood mononuclear cells, sampled in the second trimester of pregnancy. These TCRs come from a female donor in good health, enrolled as a control in a pregnancy study.

The rearrangement links TRBV4-1 to TRBJ2-7; TRBD2 matches at 9 bases. The CDR3 spans 15 residues. Germline V gives CDR1 MGHRA, CDR2 YSYEKL. V was pared by 3 bases and J by 3 bases, with 6 bases of the junction left unmatched. Written as DNA, the CDR3 is TGCGCCAGCAGCCACCGCGGGGGGGCCAGCTACGAGCAGTACTTC. Protein sequence: CASSHRGGASYEQYF.

A single count supports this clone. Other DNA variants within this sample encode the same CDR3. The chain is built from TRBV29-1 and TRBJ2-1; 9 nucleotides align to TRBD2. With 4 bases clipped from V and 7 bases from J, the junction kept 5 bases outside the gene matches. Per the germline V gene, CDR1 is SQVTM and CDR2 is ANQGSEA. There are 13 residues in the CDR3. CDR3 protein: CSVVGLAENEQFF. Here the CDR3 DNA reads TGCAGCGTTGTGGGACTAGCCGAGAATGAGCAGTTCTTC.

Points on this clone: The germline gene is not matched at one end of the junction; a read error may be the cause. The J gene is TRBJ2-7, the V gene TRBV7-7, with 9 positions matching TRBD1. Germline loops: CDR1 SSHAT, CDR2 FNYEAQ (reference sequence). The CDR3 totals 15 residues. The CDR3: CASSSGTGSAYEQYF. CDR3 bases: TGTGCTAGCAGCTCAGGGACAGGGTCGGCCTACGAGCAGTACTTC.

V gene TRBV6-5 combines with J gene TRBJ1-2; weak D call: TRBD1 (5 bases). V lost 3 bases, J lost 4 bases, and 15 bases lay in between. Germline V gene sequence: CDR1 MNHEY, CDR2 SVGAGI. The CDR3 runs 15 residues. The CDR3 loop reads CASSYKTTAFYGYTF. CDR3 sequence (DNA): TGTGCCAGCAGTTATAAAACGACAGCCTTCTATGGCTACACCTTC.

This chain links TRBV18 with TRBJ2-1; D gene uncertain. Trimming removed 6 bases from V and 7 bases from J, with 10 bases in between. CDR1 KGHSH and CDR2 LQKENI come from the germline V gene. The CDR3 totals 12 residues. CDR3 loop: CASSPSRNEQFF. The CDR3 DNA reads TGTGCCAGCTCCCCTTCCCGTAATGAGCAGTTCTTC.

This clone was seen a few times. The chain employs TRBV4-3 and TRBJ2-5, with 16 bases fitting TRBD2. There are 16 residues in the CDR3. CDR1 and CDR2 from the germline V gene are LGHNA and YSLEER. V gave up 3 bases and J gave up 9 bases; unmatched junction bases: 7. CDR3 DNA: TGCGCCAGCAGCCAGAAAGGGACTAGCGGGAGGGAGGCCCAGTACTTC. This codes for CASSQKGTSGREAQYF.

The chain carries TRBV10-1 and TRBJ1-1, with D possibly TRBD1 on 5 matching bases. V lost 0 bases to trimming and J lost 1 base, with 18 bases between them. This CDR3 is 18 amino acids long. Germline CDR1 WNHNN, CDR2 SYGVQD (reference sequence). CDR3 DNA: TGCGCCAGCAGTGAGTCCGACGAACCCTTAGGGGCGAACACTGAAGCTTTCTTT. Translating gives CASSESDEPLGANTEAFF.

The V call is TRBV29-1, the J call TRBJ2-7, with unresolved D. The germline V gene encodes CDR1 SQVTM and CDR2 ANQGSEA. V gave up 1 base and J gave up 4 bases, with 8 bases separating them. The CDR3 covers 12 residues. The CDR3 coding sequence is TGCAGCGTTGAAGTCCAGGATTACGAGCAGTACTTC. It is translated as CSVEVQDYEQYF.

This rearrangement joins TRBV30 to TRBJ2-1; 10 nucleotides align to TRBD2. The CDR3 sequence is 15 residues long. J was trimmed by 6 bases and V by 5 bases; bases with no gene match: 10. CDR1 and CDR2 (germline): GTSNPN, SVGIG (reference sequence). CDR3 loop: CAWSLLAGVPNEQFF. CDR3 bases: TGTGCCTGGTCCCTCCTAGCGGGAGTCCCCAATGAGCAGTTCTTC.

The chain uses TRBV6-4 and TRBJ2-3, with TRBD2 matching 8 bases. This CDR3 region has 14 residues. The V gene end was trimmed by 6 bases and the J gene end by 2 bases; junction bases not matched to a gene: 4. Germline V gives CDR1 MRHNA, CDR2 SNTAGT. This CDR3 reads CASSPGLDTDTQYF. In DNA form, the CDR3 reads TGTGCCAGCAGCCCGGGACTAGACACAGATACGCAGTATTTT.

V usage is TRBV7-9 and J usage is TRBJ2-1; D is unclear. V dropped 5 bases and J dropped 0 bases, with 5 bases sitting between them. The CDR3 extends over 13 amino acids. From germline, CDR1 is SEHNR and CDR2 FQNEAQ (reference sequence). The CDR3 nucleotides are TGTGCCAGCAGCCTCAGCTCCTACAATGAGCAGTTCTTC. Amino acids: CASSLSSYNEQFF.

The chain combines TRBV10-1 with TRBJ2-3; a possible D gene is TRBD2 (6 bases). CDR3 length: 13 amino acids. The ends were cut back, 2 bases at V and 5 bases at J, with 8 bases in the middle. Germline V CDR1 and CDR2: WNHNN, SYGVQD (reference sequence). CDR3 sequence reads: CASSERLEDTQYF. The CDR3 nucleotides are TGCGCCAGCAGTGAGCGACTAGAAGATACGCAGTATTTT.

This chain links TRBV4-1 with TRBJ2-3; 8 nucleotides align to TRBD2. Germline CDR1 is MGHRA and CDR2 is YSYEKL. The CDR3 has 15 amino acids. V was clipped by 4 bases and J by 6 bases; unmatched bases: 9. This chain's CDR3 is CASSPSPGGGDTQYF. The CDR3 region has the DNA TGCGCCAGCAGCCCCTCCCCGGGGGGGGGCGATACGCAGTATTTT.

This clone was counted a single time. The chain uses TRBV7-9 and TRBJ2-3; 12 positions agree with TRBD2. The CDR3 totals 15 residues. Per germline, CDR1 SEHNR and CDR2 FQNEAQ (reference sequence). V was clipped by 6 bases and J by 0 bases; unmatched bases: 1. The CDR3 DNA is TGTGCCAGCAGGGGGACTAGCGGGAGCACAGATACGCAGTATTTT. It yields the protein CASRGTSGSTDTQYF. Full variable domain (missing parts from reference TRBV7-9 and TRBJ2-3): DTGVSQNPRHKITKRGQNVTFRCDPISEHNRLYWYRQTLGQGPEFLTYFQNEAQLEKSRLLSDRFSAERPKGSFSTLEIQRTEQGDSAMYLCASRGTSGSTDTQYFGPGTRLTVL.

The chain links TRBV5-1 to TRBJ2-2; 8 nucleotides line up with TRBD1. Germline V gene data show CDR1 as SGHRS and CDR2 as YFSETQ. V lost 3 bases to trimming and J lost 4 bases; unmatched junction nucleotides: 5. This CDR3 is built from 15 residues. In DNA, the CDR3 is TGCGCCAGCAGCTGGCCACAGGGGGGCACCGGGGAGCTGTTTTTT. Amino acid sequence: CASSWPQGGTGELFF.

The gene calls are TRBV9 and TRBJ2-5; 9 bases align to TRBD2. The V gene end was trimmed by 0 bases and the J gene end by 4 bases; junction bases not matched to a gene: 4. From germline, CDR1 is SGDLS and CDR2 YYNGEE. This CDR3 is built from 15 residues. The DNA of the CDR3 is TGTGCCAGCAGCGTAGGTGAACTAGCGGGAGAGACCCAGTACTTC. This codes for CASSVGELAGETQYF.

The genes are TRBV4-1 and TRBJ2-7, with D perhaps matching TRBD2 (5 bases). CDR1 and CDR2 (germline): MGHRA, YSYEKL. V dropped 4 bases and J dropped 4 bases, with 11 bases sitting between them. This CDR3 contains 13 residues. Here the CDR3 reads CASSPFEGYEQYF. CDR3 bases: TGCGCCAGCAGCCCGTTCGAGGGATACGAGCAGTACTTC.

The genes are TRBV19 and TRBJ2-1, with no clear D. CDR3 length: 15 residues. The V end lost 4 bases, the J end lost 4 bases, and 14 bases lay between the germline ends. Germline loops: CDR1 LNHDA, CDR2 SQIVND (reference sequence). As DNA, the CDR3 is TGTGCCAGTAGTACCCTAAGTGGGCAGTACAATGAGCAGTTCTTC. It is translated as CASSTLSGQYNEQFF.

V is TRBV30 and J is TRBJ1-1; 7 positions match TRBD1. CDR1 and CDR2 (germline): GTSNPN, SVGIG (reference sequence). This CDR3 is 12 amino acids long. J lost 4 bases, V lost 7 bases, and 6 bases had no gene match. The CDR3 protein is CASRPGGTEAFF. The CDR3 DNA follows: TGTGCCTCGAGGCCAGGGGGCACTGAAGCTTTCTTT. The whole variable domain, filled in from reference TRBV30 and TRBJ1-1, reads SQTIHQWPATLVQPVGSPLSLECTVEGTSNPNLYWYRQAAGRGLQLLFYSVGIGQISSEVPQNLSASRPQDRQFILSSKKLLLSDSGFYLCASRPGGTEAFFGQGTRLTVV.

V and J are TRBV5-6 and TRBJ2-3, with TRBD1 matching over 9 bases. Germline loops: CDR1 SGHDT, CDR2 YYEEEE. The CDR3 is made up of 17 amino acids. J was trimmed by 5 bases and V by 1 base; bases with no gene match: 11. The CDR3 loop reads CASSLLRFGQGQDTQYF. DNA of the CDR3: TGTGCCAGCAGCTTGCTGCGATTTGGACAGGGGCAAGATACGCAGTATTTT.

V usage is TRBV10-1 and J usage is TRBJ2-7, with D possibly matching TRBD2 (6 bases). Germline V gene data show CDR1 as WNHNN and CDR2 as SYGVQD (reference sequence). This CDR3 contains 15 residues. Trimming removed 2 bases at V and 3 bases at J, with 14 bases between. Written as DNA, the CDR3 is TGCGCCAGCAGTGAGCGGCAGGGAGGCCTCTACGAGCAGTACTTC. This codes for CASSERQGGLYEQYF.

This sequence joins TRBV7-9 and TRBJ2-1, with D possibly matching TRBD2 (6 bases). The CDR3 has 15 residues. Trimming removed 1 base from V and 6 bases from J, with 13 bases in between. The germline gives CDR1 SEHNR, CDR2 FQNEAQ (reference sequence). CDR3 protein: CASSLETRLPNEQFF. The CDR3 DNA reads as TGTGCCAGCAGCTTAGAGACTAGGCTTCCCAATGAGCAGTTCTTC.

The chain employs TRBV19 and TRBJ2-7; TRBD2 agrees at 7 bases. V was pared by 9 bases and J by 2 bases, with 4 bases of the junction left unmatched. Germline CDR1 and CDR2: LNHDA and SQIVND (reference sequence). The CDR3 has 12 amino acids. The CDR3 nucleotides read TGTGCCAGGGGGGGGGTGACCTACGAGCAGTACTTC. Translating gives CARGGVTYEQYF.

This chain uses TRBV4-1 with TRBJ2-7, with TRBD1 as a possible D gene (6 bases). Deletions cut 5 bases from V and 2 bases from J, with 13 bases between. The germline gives CDR1 MGHRA, CDR2 YSYEKL. The CDR3 length is 14 residues. The CDR3 region has the DNA TGCGCCAGCAGCTCAGGGGACATTACCTACGAGCAGTACTTC. It translates to CASSSGDITYEQYF.

About this clone: Its ends do not fully match the called genes, so a read error is possible. The chain links TRBV11-1 to TRBJ2-6; 10 nucleotides match TRBD2. CDR1 SGHAT and CDR2 FQDESV come from the germline V gene (reference sequence). The CDR3 is 17 amino acids. The CDR3 DNA reads as TGTGCCAGCAGCTCAGTTCTAGCGGGAGCTGGGGCCAACGTCCCGACTTTC. This gives the protein CASSSVLAGAGANVPTF.

The J gene is TRBJ2-1, the V gene TRBV4-3; tentative D call: TRBD2 (6 bases). The CDR3 totals 17 residues. Trimming left V 0 bases short and J 1 base short, with 13 bases between. CDR1 and CDR2 from the germline V gene are LGHNA and YSLEER. The CDR3 sequence: CASSQEIADYSYNEQFF. The DNA for the CDR3 is TGCGCCAGCAGCCAAGAGATAGCGGACTATTCCTACAATGAGCAGTTCTTC.

The CDR3 coding sequence is TGTGCCAGCAGTGAATGGCAGCGGGGGGAAGAGACCCAGTACTTC. Translated: CASSEWQRGEETQYF. The chain carries TRBV6-1 and TRBJ2-5; 9 bases fit TRBD2. The CDR3 runs to 15 residues. V lost 2 bases, J lost 3 bases, and 4 bases stayed unmatched. Germline V gene data show CDR1 as MNHNS and CDR2 as SASEGT.